This T cell receptor (beta chain) appears in the sequencing data of a study of T cells in Graves' hyperthyroidism and ophthalmopathy (dated by TCRdb to about 2019). Regarding the research as a whole: TCR V-J signatures able to tell the groups apart were searched for in a discovery cohort of 100 patients, of whom roughly 42 had Graves' ophthalmopathy and 55 to 65 had stable Graves' hyperthyroidism. An independent validation cohort of 18 to 20 hyperthyroidism patients and approximately 17 patients who later progressed to ophthalmopathy tested prospective prediction of ophthalmopathy. For training and testing, the approximately 92 patients in the discovery cohort were randomly divided in a 7:3 ratio. Thyroid tissue and blood T-cell repertoires from six Graves' hyperthyroidism patients were also compared in the study. Once sampling was done, hyperthyroidism patients were given methimazole at a starting dose of 30 mg daily, whereas ophthalmopathy patients were given high-dose intravenous methylprednisolone. TCR Vbeta CDR3 sequencing of 130 to 150 peripheral blood samples (43 ophthalmopathy, 75 hyperthyroidism and approximately 17 progressor patients) is reported in the paper. Overall results and qualifications from the work: Most expanded thyroid clonotypes (frequency above 0.001) were also detected in blood, a finding suggesting that blood repertoires may reflect thyroid immune responses. Sample size was not statistically predetermined, and investigators were not blinded to group allocation. During validation, the model predicted progression to ophthalmopathy a median of around 7 months ahead of onset, with around 65% sensitivity and under 85% specificity. A model built on a 13 V-J signature distinguished ophthalmopathy from stable hyperthyroidism, reaching about 88% sensitivity and about 81% specificity in cross-validation and 80%/75% in testing.

Any patient with an uncontrolled infection, another autoimmune disease, pregnancy or lactation was excluded. Diagnoses were established on the basis of clinical symptoms, serum thyroxine and TRAb, thyroid ultrasound, and orbital computed tomography. Trizol reagent was used to extract total RNA, and RNA quality was then checked on an Agilent 2100 Bioanalyzer. Of note for this clonotype: The antigen it recognizes is unknown. No quality values exist for individual bases; no much larger clone is one base distant.

The TCR beta CDR3 regions were amplified from RNA transcripts. A first-round RT-PCR of the TCR CDR3 used the HTBI primer set with the Qiagen OneStep RT-PCR kit. Libraries were constructed in a second round of multiplex PCR, after which size selection and purification were carried out. Sequencing of the libraries was done on an Illumina HiSeq2000 using paired-end 100 bp reads. The authors processed their data as follows. SOAPnuke was used to process the raw data, removing reads that contained adapters or uncalled bases, had a mean Phred below 15, or lacked an exact match to the constant primer or identifier. High-quality paired reads were merged using COPE v1.2.5, and each unique nucleotide sequence was defined as a clonotype. Clonotypes were aligned to IMGT TRBV, TRBD and TRBJ reference segments using MiTCR v1.1. The analysis was restricted to V-J combinations with a frequency above 0.0001, which together covered 98% to 99.2% of the repertoires. The TCS score was defined as F50 (clonal expansion) divided by E x V (chaos), with BLOSUM62-based TCRdist calculated between CDR3 peptides within each V-J. Welch's t-statistics and random forest reduced around 520 V-J features to roughly 13, which were used in a naive Bayes classifier (R e1071). The similarity between thyroid and blood repertoires was quantified using the Morisita-Horn index. TCRdb reprocessed the public reads (quality trimming at Q25 with fastp, clone calling with MiXCR) and kept in-frame beta chains. Rows are combined by CDR3 protein, so each entry shows the most common genes and DNA. Clone size and V and J calls follow TCRdb, not the original study. This sample comprises 450,000 to 700,000 distinct CDR3 sequences, about half of them detected only once. The ten largest make up around 20% of the sample.

Sequences SSHAT (CDR1) and FNYEAQ (CDR2) are obtained from the germline V gene (reference sequence). The CDR3 goes from the cysteine to the phenylalanine over 15 residues. The sequence is cut down to CDR3 DNA, 45 bases in frame from base 1. V is shortened by 4 bases, J by 1 base, and the region joining them spans 13 bases. Source material: peripheral blood or thyroid tissue (not recorded which). This receptor chain uses TRBV7-7 and TRBJ2-5, with the D call perhaps TRBD1 or TRBD2, each one matching 5 bases. The TCR comes from an adult woman with Graves' disease, either hyperthyroidism or ophthalmopathy (not recorded which). The base sequence is TGTGCCAGCAGCTCCCCGGGACGGACCCAAGAGACCCAGTACTTC. The translation is CASSSPGRTQETQYF.